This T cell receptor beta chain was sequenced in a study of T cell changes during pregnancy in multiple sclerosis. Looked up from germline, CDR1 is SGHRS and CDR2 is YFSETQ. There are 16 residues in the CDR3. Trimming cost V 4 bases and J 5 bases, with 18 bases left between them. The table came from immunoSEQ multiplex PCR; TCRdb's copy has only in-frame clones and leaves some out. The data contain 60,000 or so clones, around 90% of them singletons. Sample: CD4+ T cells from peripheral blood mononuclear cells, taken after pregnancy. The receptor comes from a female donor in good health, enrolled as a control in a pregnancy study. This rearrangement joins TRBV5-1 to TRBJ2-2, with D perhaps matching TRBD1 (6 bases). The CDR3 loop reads CASSEVIGGKTGELFF. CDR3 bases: TGCGCCAGCAGCGAAGTCATAGGGGGAAAAACCGGGGAGCTGTTTTTT.